Here is one T cell receptor beta chain with its context. Antigen unknown. The PCR had 60 Vbeta and 13 Jbeta primers. The assay was immunoSEQ multiplex PCR, and TCRdb's table has in-frame clones only and misses some. The data show 250,000 to 350,000 clones, roughly 90% seen once. V dropped 5 bases and J dropped 1 base, with 13 bases sitting between them. Looked up from germline, CDR1 is MDHEN and CDR2 is SYDVKM. This CDR3 is 15 amino acids long. This entry belongs to a study of cytomegalovirus exposure and HLA in healthy donors. Study findings and constraints: Per a later analysis, 15,000 to 20,000 TCR beta sequences showed association with HLA alleles at 0.05 false discovery rate. A later analysis linked a missense variant in DCLRE1C to the trimming of TCR beta V and J genes.

The sequencing sample was made of PBMCs. This sequence was found in a man aged 35 to 55 in good health and CMV-seropositive. The chain has TRBV28 and TRBJ2-3; the D is unclear. Here the CDR3 DNA reads TGTGCCAGCAGTAGGAGAGCCCTAGGCACAGATACGCAGTATTTT. This sequence encodes CASSRRALGTDTQYF.